The next 7 T cell receptor beta chains were all read from a single sample in a study of T cell responses to AZD1222 COVID-19 vaccine. The data were produced by immunoSEQ multiplex PCR, yet TCRdb's version contains in-frame clones alone and is incomplete. The sample holds 110,000 to 150,000 clones, roughly 91% seen once. The source material was peripheral blood, sampled 28 days after the second AZD1222 dose. These TCRs come from an adult who received the AZD1222 COVID-19 vaccine.

The gene calls are TRBV28 and TRBJ1-5; D is unclear. V was cut by 6 bases and J by 2 bases, with 14 bases left in between. The CDR3 contains 15 residues. CDR1 is MDHEN and CDR2 is SYDVKM in the germline V gene. CDR3 region: CASRRPGGGNQPQHF. CDR3 coding DNA: TGTGCCAGCAGGAGACCGGGTGGCGGCAATCAGCCCCAGCATTTT. Full variable domain (remainder filled in from reference TRBV28 and TRBJ1-5): DVKVTQSSRYLVKRTGEKVFLECVQDMDHENMFWYRQDPGLGLRLIYFSYDVKMKEKGDIPEGYSVSREKKERFSLILESASTNQTSMYLCASRRPGGGNQPQHFGDGTRLSIL.

The chain joins TRBV7-2 to TRBJ2-5; no reliable D call. The V and J ends lost 4 bases and 1 base respectively, with 10 bases between them. CDR3 length: 14 residues. In germline, CDR1 is SGHTA, CDR2 FQGNSA. CDR3 residues: CASSWARIQETQYF. Written as DNA, the CDR3 is TGTGCCAGCAGCTGGGCAAGGATCCAAGAGACCCAGTACTTC. Full variable domain (missing parts from reference TRBV7-2 and TRBJ2-5): GAGVSQSPSNKVTEKGKDVELRCDPISGHTALYWYRQSLGQGLEFLIYFQGNSAPDKSGLPSDRFSAERTGGSVSTLTIQRTQQEDSAVYLCASSWARIQETQYFGPGTRLLVL.

This clone was recorded only once. For the CDR3, the DNA is TGTGCCAGTAGACCCCGGCAAGGGACGGGGACCACAGATACGCAGTATTTT. Translated: CASRPRQGTGTTDTQYF. The V and J genes are TRBV19 and TRBJ2-3, with D perhaps assigned TRBD1 or TRBD2 (5 bases each). The CDR3 spans 17 residues. The ends were cut back, 6 bases at V and 2 bases at J, with 21 bases in the middle. Germline CDR1 is LNHDA and CDR2 is SQIVND (reference sequence).

This rearrangement joins TRBV7-2 to TRBJ2-1, with D possibly being TRBD1 or TRBD2 (6 bases each). V dropped 6 bases and J dropped 7 bases, with 16 bases sitting between them. This CDR3 comprises 14 residues. The germline gives CDR1 SGHTA, CDR2 FQGNSA. Here the CDR3 DNA reads TGTGCCAGCAGGACCGTGGGGGGCTTTAATGAGCAGTTCTTC. Translation: CASRTVGGFNEQFF.

The chain carries TRBV4-1 and TRBJ2-2; TRBD2 aligns across 10 bases. Germline V gene data show CDR1 as MGHRA and CDR2 as YSYEKL. This CDR3 has 16 amino acids. After removal of 0 bases from V and 8 bases from J, the junction contained 6 bases not matched to a gene. CDR3 coding DNA: TGCGCCAGCAGCCAAGATCTAGCGGGGGAAGATGGGGAGCTGTTTTTT. Translation gives CASSQDLAGEDGELFF.

The count of this clone is one. The gene calls are TRBV7-9 and TRBJ1-3, with D unresolved. Germline assignment: CDR1 SEHNR and CDR2 FQNEAQ (reference sequence). There are 16 residues in the CDR3. V was shortened by 5 bases and J by 0 bases, with 14 bases between the two germline ends. CDR3 sequence: CASSPDHRDSGNTIYF. In nucleotides, the CDR3 is TGTGCCAGCAGCCCCGATCACCGAGACTCTGGAAACACCATATATTTT. Full variable domain (outside the CDR3, taken from reference TRBV7-9 and TRBJ1-3): DTGVSQNPRHKITKRGQNVTFRCDPISEHNRLYWYRQTLGQGPEFLTYFQNEAQLEKSRLLSDRFSAERPKGSFSTLEIQRTEQGDSAMYLCASSPDHRDSGNTIYFGEGSWLTVV.

The gene calls are TRBV7-2 and TRBJ2-2; 8 nucleotides line up with TRBD2. The CDR3 covers 16 residues. Germline CDR1 SGHTA, CDR2 FQGNSA. V lost 6 bases and J lost 2; bases outside the gene matches: 8. For the CDR3, the DNA is TGTGCCAGCAGATGGTATGCGGGGGGAAACACCGGGGAGCTGTTTTTT. Protein: CASRWYAGGNTGELFF. Supplemented by reference TRBV7-2 and TRBJ2-2, the full variable domain reads GAGVSQSPSNKVTEKGKDVELRCDPISGHTALYWYRQSLGQGLEFLIYFQGNSAPDKSGLPSDRFSAERTGGSVSTLTIQRTQQEDSAVYLCASRWYAGGNTGELFFGEGSRLTVL.